These 4 T cell receptor beta chains share one sample of origin, sequenced in a study of blood T cell repertoires in COVID-19. Libraries were prepared by immunoSEQ multiplex PCR; TCRdb keeps only in-frame clonotypes and omits some of them. The sample contains roughly 350,000 clones, about 90% of which appear only once. The sample consisted of peripheral blood. Receptors were obtained from a woman under 30 who had recovered from COVID-19.

V is TRBV12-5 and J is TRBJ1-5; 7 nucleotides line up with TRBD1. This CDR3 contains 19 residues. V shed 0 bases and J 0 bases; nucleotides not matched to a gene: 11. Germline CDR1 is LGHNT and CDR2 is FRNRAP. This CDR3 is CASGLVLGQTSSSNQPQHF. The CDR3 coding sequence is TGTGCTAGTGGTTTGGTACTGGGACAGACTTCTTCTAGCAATCAGCCCCAGCATTTT.

The chain has TRBV2 and TRBJ1-3; D ambiguous. The CDR3 consists of 16 residues. CDR1 and CDR2 (germline): SNHLY, FYNNEI. Trimming removed 4 bases from V and 0 bases from J, with 13 bases in between. CDR3 sequence: CASSARERYSGNTIYF. The CDR3 bases are TGTGCCAGCAGTGCAAGGGAGCGTTACTCTGGAAACACCATATATTTT.

The genes are TRBV5-6 and TRBJ1-6; D is unresolved. The V end was cut by 4 bases, the J end by 4 bases, with 18 bases between. This CDR3 region has 17 residues. Germline V CDR1 and CDR2: SGHDT, YYEEEE. CDR3 sequence: CASSGVSGGGYNSPLHF. The CDR3 DNA follows: TGTGCCAGCAGCGGGGTATCAGGAGGCGGGTATAATTCACCCCTCCACTTT.

This clone was found once. The V call is TRBV6-5, the J call TRBJ2-7, with 8 positions matching TRBD1. The length of the CDR3 is 13 residues. The ends lost 0 bases at V and 9 bases at J; junction bases unmatched: 4. Germline V gene sequence: CDR1 MNHEY, CDR2 SVGAGI. The DNA for the CDR3 is TGTGCCAGCAGTTACTCTGGACAGGGTGCGCAGTACGTC. It is translated as CASSYSGQGAQYV.